This is a list of T cell receptor beta chains from one sample in a study of blood T cell repertoires in COVID-19. Measured with immunoSEQ multiplex PCR; TCRdb has only the in-frame clones, and not every one. This table has almost 250,000 clones, approximately 85% appearing once. Specimen: PBMCs or T cells enriched from blood (not recorded which). These receptors all stem from a woman aged 45 to 65 with acute COVID-19. Both conserved end residues are part of each CDR3. Fields, in order: D gene, clone size, J gene, V gene, CDR3 DNA, CDR3 protein. D genes are given only for firm matches. Not every row has a clone size; where given, it reads once, few, many or a size class.

d_call: TRBD1; clone_size: few; j_call: TRBJ2-7; v_call: TRBV28; cdr3_nt: TGTGCCAGCAGTACGCCCGGGACAGGGGCAGGCGAGCAGTACTTC; cdr3_aa: CASSTPGTGAGEQYF
d_call: TRBD1; clone_size: -; j_call: TRBJ1-1; v_call: TRBV6-5; cdr3_nt: TGTGCCAGCAGTCTACGCCGCCAGGGGGTAGAAGCTTTCTTT; cdr3_aa: CASSLRRQGVEAFF
d_call: TRBD1; clone_size: -; j_call: TRBJ2-7; v_call: TRBV19; cdr3_nt: TGTGCCAGTAGCCTTGGACAGGTCTACGAGCAGTACTTC; cdr3_aa: CASSLGQVYEQYF
d_call: -; clone_size: once; j_call: TRBJ1-2; v_call: TRBV11-2; cdr3_nt: TGTGCCAGCAGCTTAGATCCCGGCAGGGGTACTTATGGCTACACCTTC; cdr3_aa: CASSLDPGRGTYGYTF
d_call: TRBD2; clone_size: -; j_call: TRBJ2-7; v_call: TRBV13; cdr3_nt: TGTGCCAGCTCGCCGCCCACTAGCGGGGGGGTCTACGAGCAGTACTTC; cdr3_aa: CASSPPTSGGVYEQYF
d_call: TRBD2; clone_size: -; j_call: TRBJ2-3; v_call: TRBV24-1; cdr3_nt: TGTGCCACTCGCGGGGGGGTCCCAGATACGCAGTATTTT; cdr3_aa: CATRGGVPDTQYF
d_call: TRBD2; clone_size: -; j_call: TRBJ2-1; v_call: TRBV6-5; cdr3_nt: TGTGCCAGCGTCGGGGGGGGCCTTAATGAGCAGTTCTTC; cdr3_aa: CASVGGGLNEQFF
d_call: -; clone_size: -; j_call: TRBJ1-6; v_call: TRBV19; cdr3_nt: TGTGCCAGTAGTAGGGGACAAAGAAATTCACCCCTCCACTTT; cdr3_aa: CASSRGQRNSPLHF
d_call: -; clone_size: -; j_call: TRBJ2-3; v_call: TRBV21-1; cdr3_nt: TGTGCCAGCAGCCCAAAGAAAGGGGGATCGCAGTATTTT; cdr3_aa: CASSPKKGGSQYF
d_call: -; clone_size: -; j_call: TRBJ1-2; v_call: TRBV10-2; cdr3_nt: TGCGCCAGCAGTCCTGTCCTTAACTATGGCTACACCTTC; cdr3_aa: CASSPVLNYGYTF
d_call: -; clone_size: -; j_call: TRBJ1-3; v_call: TRBV27; cdr3_nt: TGTGCCAGCAGTGCGGAAACAGGGACCGCTGGAAACACCATATATTTT; cdr3_aa: CASSAETGTAGNTIYF
d_call: TRBD1; clone_size: -; j_call: TRBJ1-1; v_call: TRBV7-2; cdr3_nt: TGTGCCAGCAGCGAAGACAGGGGAAACACTGAAGCTTTCTTT; cdr3_aa: CASSEDRGNTEAFF
d_call: TRBD1; clone_size: few; j_call: TRBJ1-5; v_call: TRBV2; cdr3_nt: TGTGCCAGCAGCGCCGACAGGGCCGGCAATCAGCCCCAGCATTTT; cdr3_aa: CASSADRAGNQPQHF
d_call: -; clone_size: -; j_call: TRBJ1-6; v_call: TRBV7-8; cdr3_nt: TGTGCCAGCAGCTCCGCAGATTTTTATAATTCACCCCTCCACTTT; cdr3_aa: CASSSADFYNSPLHF
d_call: -; clone_size: -; j_call: TRBJ1-2; v_call: TRBV4-2; cdr3_nt: TGTGCCAGCAGCCTGCGGACAGAGGGCTACACCTTC; cdr3_aa: CASSLRTEGYTF
d_call: -; clone_size: -; j_call: TRBJ1-4; v_call: TRBV2; cdr3_nt: TGTGCCAGCAGAATAACAGCCCAGGGTGAAAAACTGTTTTTT; cdr3_aa: CASRITAQGEKLFF
d_call: -; clone_size: once; j_call: TRBJ2-5; v_call: TRBV9; cdr3_nt: TGTGCCAGCAGCGTAGAAGGGGTAAACTTTCAAGAGACCCAGTACTTC; cdr3_aa: CASSVEGVNFQETQYF
d_call: -; clone_size: -; j_call: TRBJ1-4; v_call: TRBV6-5; cdr3_nt: TGTGCCAGCAGACAAACAGGGTTTGGTGAAAAACTGTTTTTT; cdr3_aa: CASRQTGFGEKLFF
d_call: -; clone_size: few; j_call: TRBJ1-3; v_call: TRBV9; cdr3_nt: TGTGCCAGCAGCCTCGACACATCTGGAAACACCATATATTTT; cdr3_aa: CASSLDTSGNTIYF
d_call: TRBD1; clone_size: -; j_call: TRBJ2-7; v_call: TRBV11-2; cdr3_nt: TGTGCCAGCAGCGGGTTCGGGACAGTCCTACTTAACGAGCAGTACTTC; cdr3_aa: CASSGFGTVLLNEQYF
d_call: -; clone_size: -; j_call: TRBJ2-3; v_call: TRBV10-1; cdr3_nt: TGCGCCAGCAGTGATTTTGCAGGCACAGATACGCAGTATTTT; cdr3_aa: CASSDFAGTDTQYF
d_call: -; clone_size: -; j_call: TRBJ1-1; v_call: TRBV19; cdr3_nt: TGTGCCAGTAGTATCCAAGGGGCTGTCACTGAAGCTTTCTTT; cdr3_aa: CASSIQGAVTEAFF
d_call: -; clone_size: -; j_call: TRBJ2-3; v_call: TRBV15; cdr3_nt: TGTGCCACCAGCGCCCGTACTACCCGGGGAGATACGCAGTATTTT; cdr3_aa: CATSARTTRGDTQYF
d_call: -; clone_size: -; j_call: TRBJ1-4; v_call: TRBV29-1; cdr3_nt: TGCAGCGTTGCCCCCAAGGGGGAAAAACTGTTTTTT; cdr3_aa: CSVAPKGEKLFF
d_call: -; clone_size: -; j_call: TRBJ1-5; v_call: TRBV10-1; cdr3_nt: TGCGCCAGCAGTGAGTCGGGCTCAAATCAGCCCCAGCATTTT; cdr3_aa: CASSESGSNQPQHF
d_call: -; clone_size: -; j_call: TRBJ2-1; v_call: TRBV29-1; cdr3_nt: TGCAGCTTTACAGCTTACAATGAGCAGTTCTTC; cdr3_aa: CSFTAYNEQFF
d_call: TRBD1; clone_size: -; j_call: TRBJ1-2; v_call: TRBV3-1/TRBV3-2; cdr3_nt: TGTGCCAGCGGAGTGGGACAGGGGAACTATGGCTACACCTTC; cdr3_aa: CASGVGQGNYGYTF
d_call: TRBD1; clone_size: -; j_call: TRBJ1-1; v_call: TRBV10-3; cdr3_nt: TGTGCCATCAGTGGACCCGAGACAGGGGTAAGGAACACTGAAGCTTTCTTT; cdr3_aa: CAISGPETGVRNTEAFF
d_call: -; clone_size: -; j_call: TRBJ1-2; v_call: TRBV10-3; cdr3_nt: TGTGCCACCCAGAGGCAGGGATACTATGGCTACACCTTC; cdr3_aa: CATQRQGYYGYTF
d_call: -; clone_size: few; j_call: TRBJ1-5; v_call: TRBV30; cdr3_nt: TGTGCCTGGAGCTTTAGACAGGCCGGCAATCAGCCCCAGCATTTT; cdr3_aa: CAWSFRQAGNQPQHF
d_call: TRBD1; clone_size: few; j_call: TRBJ1-2; v_call: TRBV27; cdr3_nt: TGTGCCAGCAGGCGGACAGGGGGCGCCTATGGCTACACCTTC; cdr3_aa: CASRRTGGAYGYTF
d_call: -; clone_size: -; j_call: TRBJ1-3; v_call: TRBV6-5; cdr3_nt: TGTGCCAGCAGTTACAGTCCGGGGGGAAACACCATATATTTT; cdr3_aa: CASSYSPGGNTIYF
d_call: TRBD1; clone_size: -; j_call: TRBJ1-5; v_call: TRBV18; cdr3_nt: TGTGCCAGCTCACGTTCCGGGACAGGGTATAGCAATCAGCCCCAGCATTTT; cdr3_aa: CASSRSGTGYSNQPQHF
d_call: TRBD1; clone_size: -; j_call: TRBJ2-1; v_call: TRBV30; cdr3_nt: TGTGCCTGGAGTGTAAGGACAGGGGGTTTGAATGAGCAGTTCTTC; cdr3_aa: CAWSVRTGGLNEQFF
d_call: -; clone_size: -; j_call: TRBJ1-4; v_call: TRBV5-8; cdr3_nt: TGTGCCAGCAGCGAGCGACAGCCTGTAAATGAAAAACTGTTTTTT; cdr3_aa: CASSERQPVNEKLFF
d_call: -; clone_size: -; j_call: TRBJ1-4; v_call: TRBV11-2; cdr3_nt: TGTGCCAGCAGCTCCGGACAGCCTTTTAATGAAAAACTGTTTTTT; cdr3_aa: CASSSGQPFNEKLFF
d_call: TRBD1; clone_size: -; j_call: TRBJ1-5; v_call: TRBV7-8; cdr3_nt: TGTGCCAGCAGCTTAGTGGCAGGGGGTAGGAATCAGCCCCAGCATTTT; cdr3_aa: CASSLVAGGRNQPQHF
d_call: -; clone_size: -; j_call: TRBJ1-2; v_call: TRBV7-8; cdr3_nt: TGTGCCAGCAGCTTAGACGCAGGTTCACATAACTATGGCTACACCTTC; cdr3_aa: CASSLDAGSHNYGYTF
d_call: -; clone_size: -; j_call: TRBJ1-3; v_call: TRBV4-2; cdr3_nt: TGTGCCAGCAGCCAAGATCTTCCAGGTGGCGGAAACACCATATATTTT; cdr3_aa: CASSQDLPGGGNTIYF
d_call: -; clone_size: -; j_call: TRBJ1-2; v_call: TRBV5-1; cdr3_nt: TGCGCCAGCAGTTTCGACAGTCCCTATGGCTACACCTTC; cdr3_aa: CASSFDSPYGYTF
d_call: -; clone_size: -; j_call: TRBJ1-5; v_call: TRBV12-3/TRBV12-4; cdr3_nt: TGTGCCAGCAGTTCGGGGGGTGGTCAGCCCCAGCATTTT; cdr3_aa: CASSSGGGQPQHF
d_call: TRBD1; clone_size: -; j_call: TRBJ2-3; v_call: TRBV6-6; cdr3_nt: TGTGCCAGCAGTCATCAGGGGGCCGGAACAGATACGCAGTATTTT; cdr3_aa: CASSHQGAGTDTQYF